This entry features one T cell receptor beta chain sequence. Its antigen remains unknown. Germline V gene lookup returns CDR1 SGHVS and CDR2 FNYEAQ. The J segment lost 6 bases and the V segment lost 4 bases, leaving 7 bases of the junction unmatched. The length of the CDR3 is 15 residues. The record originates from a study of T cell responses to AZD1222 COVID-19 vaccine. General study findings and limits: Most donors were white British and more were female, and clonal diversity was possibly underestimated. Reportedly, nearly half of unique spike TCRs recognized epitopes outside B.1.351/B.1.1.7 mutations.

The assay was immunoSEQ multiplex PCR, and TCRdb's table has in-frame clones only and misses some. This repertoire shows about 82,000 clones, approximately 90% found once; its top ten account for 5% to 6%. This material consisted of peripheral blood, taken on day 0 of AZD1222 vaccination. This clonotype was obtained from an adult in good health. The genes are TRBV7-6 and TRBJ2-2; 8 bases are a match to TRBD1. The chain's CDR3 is CASSSRTGKAGELFF. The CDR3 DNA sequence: TGTGCCAGCAGCTCCCGGACAGGGAAGGCCGGGGAGCTGTTTTTT.